The next 8 T cell receptor beta chains were all read from a single sample in a study of T cell clonality in common variable immunodeficiency. Produced via immunoSEQ multiplex PCR; TCRdb's table is partial and in-frame only. The specimen has about 52,000 clones, none found just once. Sequencing was performed on peripheral blood mononuclear cells. These receptors originate from a person aged 18-70 years in good health.

This clone was observed many times. The read finishes 3 residues shy of the CDR3 end, and the germline J gene is used to complete it. This chain uses TRBV6-2 or TRBV6-3 with TRBJ2-7; TRBD2 agrees at 7 bases. This CDR3 region has 17 residues. Germline lookup yields CDR1 MNHEY and CDR2 SVGEGT. The V and J ends lost 2 bases and 2 bases, in that order; junction bases with no gene match: 12. The CDR3 spells CASSYPRSSGATYEQYF. The CDR3 DNA, read in part, is TGTGCCAGCAGTTACCCCCGTTCAAGCGGGGCGACCTACGAG.

This clone showed up many times. The CDR3 is cut off 3 residues early in the read; its end comes from the germline J gene. This chain joins TRBV6-1 and TRBJ1-2; 12 bases match TRBD1. J lost 4 bases, V lost 2 bases, and 11 bases had no gene match. Germline V gene data show CDR1 as MNHNS and CDR2 as SASEGT. The CDR3 runs 18 residues. CDR3 DNA, as far as it was read: TGTGCCAGCAGTGAATTTGTCTTGGGGACAGGGGGCCGCTATGGC. Translation gives CASSEFVLGTGGRYG. The complete CDR3 sequence is CASSEFVLGTGGRYGYTF.

At least ten counts were recorded for this clone. With the read ending 3 residues before the CDR3 end, the germline J gene is used to fill in that end. The chain recombines TRBV7-9 with TRBJ1-5; possibly TRBD1 for D (5 bases). CDR1 SEHNR and CDR2 FQNEAQ come from the germline V gene (reference sequence). This CDR3 is built from 12 residues. Trimming pared 11 bases from V and 3 bases from J, leaving 11 bases between. The CDR3 DNA, read in part, is TGTGCCGTAGCACAGGCCAATCAGCCC. It translates to CAVAQANQP. From start to end, the CDR3 is CAVAQANQPQHF. The full variable domain, rest sourced from reference TRBV7-9 and TRBJ1-5, is DTGVSQNPRHKITKRGQNVTFRCDPISEHNRLYWYRQTLGQGPEFLTYFQNEAQLEKSRLLSDRFSAERPKGSFSTLEIQRTEQGDSAMYLCAVAQANQPQHFGDGTRLSIL.

Ten or more counts support this clone. Incomplete CDR3 DNA: TGTGCCAGCAGTGCTGGACTAGCGGGGGGCGCAGATACG. This sequence encodes CASSAGLAGGADT. From start to end, the CDR3 is CASSAGLAGGADTQYF. The chain is built from TRBV6-1 and TRBJ2-3; TRBD2 aligns across 14 bases. Read coverage stops 3 residues before the CDR3 terminus; the germline J gene supplies the remainder. This CDR3 is 16 amino acids long. Losses at the gene ends were 4 bases for V and 4 bases for J; bases not matched to a gene: 4. Germline assignment: CDR1 MNHNS and CDR2 SASEGT.

This clone was seen many times. The observed sequence ends 3 residues before the CDR3 terminus, with the missing tail filled in from the germline J gene. The chain combines TRBV5-6 with TRBJ2-1; D gene ambiguous. The CDR3 runs 13 residues. V lost 1 base to trimming and J lost 4 bases, with 6 bases between them. The germline gives CDR1 SGHDT, CDR2 YYEEEE. This chain's CDR3 is CASSLYGYNEQFF. The CDR3 bases that were read are TGTGCCAGCAGCTTGTACGGTTACAATGAG.

This clone was found many times. The read terminates 3 residues before the CDR3 end, so the remaining end is supplied by the germline J gene. The V call is TRBV28, the J call TRBJ2-7; 10 bases fit TRBD1. The CDR3 spans 15 residues. Trimming removed 5 bases from V and 5 bases from J; junction bases left unmatched: 9. CDR1 MDHEN and CDR2 SYDVKM come from the germline V gene. Incomplete CDR3 DNA: TGTGCCAGCAGTAAGACCGGGACAGGGGCCCACGAG. Translation: CASSKTGTGAHE. From start to end, the CDR3 is CASSKTGTGAHEQYF.

This clone was detected only a few times. The read is 3 residues too short to cover the CDR3 end, so that end is filled in from the germline J gene. V and J are TRBV5-1 and TRBJ1-3; D not resolved. With 0 bases removed from V and 2 bases from J, the gap between germline ends came to 6 bases. The CDR3 has 14 residues. CDR1 is SGHRS and CDR2 is YFSETQ in the germline V gene. The covered CDR3 bases are TGCGCCAGCAGCTTGGGGGCGCCTGGAAACACC. It translates to CASSLGAPGNT. The whole CDR3 protein reads CASSLGAPGNTIYF.

This clone was detected many times. Sequencing ends 3 residues short of the CDR3 end; the germline J gene provides the rest. The rearrangement links TRBV6-1 to TRBJ1-6; D unresolved. The CDR3 extends over 16 amino acids. CDR1 MNHNS and CDR2 SASEGT come from the germline V gene. The V end lost 0 bases, the J end lost 3 bases, and 9 bases lay between the germline ends. CDR3 loop: CASSEAARSYNSPLHF. The covered CDR3 bases are TGTGCCAGCAGTGAAGCTGCCAGAAGCTATAATTCACCC.